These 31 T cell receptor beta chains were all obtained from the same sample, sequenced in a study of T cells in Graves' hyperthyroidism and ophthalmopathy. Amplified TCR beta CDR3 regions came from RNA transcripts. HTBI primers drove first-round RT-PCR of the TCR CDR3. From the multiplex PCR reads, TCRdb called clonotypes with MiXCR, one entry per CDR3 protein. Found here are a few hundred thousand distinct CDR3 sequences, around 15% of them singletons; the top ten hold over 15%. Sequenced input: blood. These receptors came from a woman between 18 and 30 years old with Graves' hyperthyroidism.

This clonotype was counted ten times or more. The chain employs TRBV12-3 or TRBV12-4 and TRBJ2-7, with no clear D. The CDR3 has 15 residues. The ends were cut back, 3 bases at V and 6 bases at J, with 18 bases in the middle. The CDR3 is CASSFPTTPYGEQYF. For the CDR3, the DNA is TGTGCCAGCAGTTTTCCCACCACTCCGTACGGCGAGCAGTACTTC.

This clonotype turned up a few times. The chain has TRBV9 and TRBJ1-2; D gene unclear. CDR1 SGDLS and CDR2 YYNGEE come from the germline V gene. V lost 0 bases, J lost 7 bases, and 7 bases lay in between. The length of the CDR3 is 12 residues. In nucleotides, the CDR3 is TGTGCCAGCAGCGTAGGGTCATTTGGCTACACCTTC. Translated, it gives CASSVGSFGYTF.

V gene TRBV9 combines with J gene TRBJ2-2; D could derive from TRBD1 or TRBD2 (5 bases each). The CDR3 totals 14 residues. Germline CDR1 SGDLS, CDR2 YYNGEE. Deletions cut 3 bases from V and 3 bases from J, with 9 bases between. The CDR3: CASSGDPDTGELFF. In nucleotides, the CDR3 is TGTGCCAGCAGCGGGGACCCAGACACCGGGGAGCTGTTTTTT. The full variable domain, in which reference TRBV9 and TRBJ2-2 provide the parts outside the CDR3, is DSGVTQTPKHLITATGQRVTLRCSPRSGDLSVYWYQQSLDQGLQFLIQYYNGEERAKGNILERFSAQQFPDLHSELNLSSLELGDSALYFCASSGDPDTGELFFGEGSRLTVL.

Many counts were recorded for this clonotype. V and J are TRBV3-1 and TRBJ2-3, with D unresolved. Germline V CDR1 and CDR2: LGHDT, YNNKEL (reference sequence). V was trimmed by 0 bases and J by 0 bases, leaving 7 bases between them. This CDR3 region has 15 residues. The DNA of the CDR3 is TGTGCCAGCAGCCAAGATCCCATTAGCACAGATACGCAGTATTTT. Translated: CASSQDPISTDTQYF.

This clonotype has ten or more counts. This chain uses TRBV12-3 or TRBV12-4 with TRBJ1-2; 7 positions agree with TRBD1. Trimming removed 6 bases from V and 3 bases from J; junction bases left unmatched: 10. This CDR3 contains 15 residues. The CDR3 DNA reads TGTGCCAGCAGCCCCTCAGGACAGGAATACTATGGCTACACCTTC. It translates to CASSPSGQEYYGYTF.

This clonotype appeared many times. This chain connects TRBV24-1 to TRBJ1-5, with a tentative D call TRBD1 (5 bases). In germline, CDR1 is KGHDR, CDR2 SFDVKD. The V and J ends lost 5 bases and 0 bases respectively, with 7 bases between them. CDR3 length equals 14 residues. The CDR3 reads CATSAGTSNQPQHF. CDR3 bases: TGTGCCACCAGTGCCGGGACTAGCAATCAGCCCCAGCATTTT.

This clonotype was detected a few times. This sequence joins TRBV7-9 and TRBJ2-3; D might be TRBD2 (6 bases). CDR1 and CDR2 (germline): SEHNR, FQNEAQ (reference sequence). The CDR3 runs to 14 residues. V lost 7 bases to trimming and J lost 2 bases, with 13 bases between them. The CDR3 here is CASTGDSTTDTQYF. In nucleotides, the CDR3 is TGTGCCAGCACGGGAGACTCCACCACAGATACGCAGTATTTT.

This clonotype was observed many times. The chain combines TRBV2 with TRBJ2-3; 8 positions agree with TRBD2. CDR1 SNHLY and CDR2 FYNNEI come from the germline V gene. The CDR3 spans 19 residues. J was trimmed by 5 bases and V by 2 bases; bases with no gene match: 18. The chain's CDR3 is CASSERSGRWGGKEDTQYF. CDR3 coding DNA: TGTGCCAGCAGTGAAAGGAGCGGGAGATGGGGGGGTAAGGAAGATACGCAGTATTTT. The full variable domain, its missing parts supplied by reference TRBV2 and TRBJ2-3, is EPEVTQTPSHQVTQMGQEVILRCVPISNHLYFYWYRQILGQKVEFLVSFYNNEISEKSEIFDDQFSVERPDGSNFTLKIRSTKLEDSAMYFCASSERSGRWGGKEDTQYFGPGTRLTVL.

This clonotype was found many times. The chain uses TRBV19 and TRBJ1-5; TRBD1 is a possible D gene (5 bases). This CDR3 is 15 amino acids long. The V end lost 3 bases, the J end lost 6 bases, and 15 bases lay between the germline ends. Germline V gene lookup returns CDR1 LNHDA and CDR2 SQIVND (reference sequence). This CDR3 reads CASSIFREGGQPQHF. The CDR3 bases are TGTGCCAGTAGTATCTTCAGGGAGGGCGGTCAGCCCCAGCATTTT.

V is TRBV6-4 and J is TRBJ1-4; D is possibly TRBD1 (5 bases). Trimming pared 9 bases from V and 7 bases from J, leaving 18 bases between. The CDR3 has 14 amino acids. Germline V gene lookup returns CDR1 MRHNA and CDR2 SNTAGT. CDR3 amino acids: CASGFRTPSEKLFF. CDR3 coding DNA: TGTGCCAGTGGCTTTCGGACACCTAGTGAAAAACTGTTTTTT.

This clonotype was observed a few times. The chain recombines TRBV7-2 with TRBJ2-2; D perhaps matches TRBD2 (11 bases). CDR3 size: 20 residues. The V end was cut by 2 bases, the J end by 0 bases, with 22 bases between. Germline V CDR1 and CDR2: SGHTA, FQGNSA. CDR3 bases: TGTGCCAGCAGCTTAAGGACAGGGGGGACTAGCGGATCGAACACCGGGGAGCTGTTTTTT. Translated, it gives CASSLRTGGTSGSNTGELFF. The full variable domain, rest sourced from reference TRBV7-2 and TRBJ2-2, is GAGVSQSPSNKVTEKGKDVELRCDPISGHTALYWYRQSLGQGLEFLIYFQGNSAPDKSGLPSDRFSAERTGGSVSTLTIQRTQQEDSAVYLCASSLRTGGTSGSNTGELFFGEGSRLTVL.

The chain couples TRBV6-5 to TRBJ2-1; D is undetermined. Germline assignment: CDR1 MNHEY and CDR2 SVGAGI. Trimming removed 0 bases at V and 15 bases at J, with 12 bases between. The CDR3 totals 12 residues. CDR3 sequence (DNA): TGTGCCAGCAGTTACTCCGAATCGTTGGGGTTCTTC. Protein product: CASSYSESLGFF.

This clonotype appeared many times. The CDR3 protein is CASLEGGYGPQHF. Here the CDR3 DNA reads TGTGCCAGCTTAGAGGGGGGTTATGGGCCCCAGCATTTT. J is TRBJ1-5 and V is TRBV2, with a possible D match to TRBD1 (6 bases). Looked up from germline, CDR1 is SNHLY and CDR2 is FYNNEI. This CDR3 comprises 13 residues. V lost 8 bases and J lost 9, with 17 bases in between.

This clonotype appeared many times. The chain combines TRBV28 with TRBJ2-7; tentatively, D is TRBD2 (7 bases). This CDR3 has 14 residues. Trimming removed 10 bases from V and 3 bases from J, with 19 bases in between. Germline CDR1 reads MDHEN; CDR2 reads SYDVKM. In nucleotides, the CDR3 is TGTGCCACCCAACCGCGGGGGCCCCACTACGAGCAGTACTTC. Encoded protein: CATQPRGPHYEQYF.

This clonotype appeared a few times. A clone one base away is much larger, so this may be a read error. CDR3 sequence: CASREDSYSGDTIYF. The CDR3 nucleotides read TGTGCCAGCAGGGAGGACAGCTACTCTGGAGACACCATATATTTT. V and J are TRBV6-2 or TRBV6-3 and TRBJ1-3, with D possibly matching TRBD1 (6 bases). This CDR3 is 15 amino acids long. Germline loops: CDR1 MNHEY, CDR2 SVGEGT.

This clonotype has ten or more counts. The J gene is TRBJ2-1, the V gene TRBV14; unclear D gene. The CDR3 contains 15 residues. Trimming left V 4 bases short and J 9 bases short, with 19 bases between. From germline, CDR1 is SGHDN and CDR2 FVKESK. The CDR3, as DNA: TGTGCCAGCAGCCCTAGAAATGGGATGGGTGGTGAGCAGTTCTTC. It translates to CASSPRNGMGGEQFF. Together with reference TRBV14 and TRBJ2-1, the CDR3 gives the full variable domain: EAGVTQFPSHSVIEKGQTVTLRCDPISGHDNLYWYRRVMGKEIKFLLHFVKESKQDESGMPNNRFLAERTGGTYSTLKVQPAELEDSGVYFCASSPRNGMGGEQFFGPGTRLTVL.

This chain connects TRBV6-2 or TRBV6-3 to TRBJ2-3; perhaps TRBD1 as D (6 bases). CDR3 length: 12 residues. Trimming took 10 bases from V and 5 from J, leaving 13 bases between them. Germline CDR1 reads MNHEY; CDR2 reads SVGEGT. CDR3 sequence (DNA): TGTGCCACAACCAACAGGGTAGATACGCAGTATTTT. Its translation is CATTNRVDTQYF.

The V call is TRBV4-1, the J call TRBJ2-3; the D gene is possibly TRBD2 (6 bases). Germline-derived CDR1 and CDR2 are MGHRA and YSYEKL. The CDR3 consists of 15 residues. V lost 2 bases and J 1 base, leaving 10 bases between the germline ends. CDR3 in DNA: TGCGCCAGCAGCCAATTAGCGGTGGGCACAGATACGCAGTATTTT. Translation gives CASSQLAVGTDTQYF.

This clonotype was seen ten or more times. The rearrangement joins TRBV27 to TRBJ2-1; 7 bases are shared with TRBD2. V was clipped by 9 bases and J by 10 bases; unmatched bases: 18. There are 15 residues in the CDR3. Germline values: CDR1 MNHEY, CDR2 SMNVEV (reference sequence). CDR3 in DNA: TGTGCCAGTGGCGCCGTGGCGGCTAGCGGAGCAGAGCAGTTCTTC. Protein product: CASGAVAASGAEQFF.

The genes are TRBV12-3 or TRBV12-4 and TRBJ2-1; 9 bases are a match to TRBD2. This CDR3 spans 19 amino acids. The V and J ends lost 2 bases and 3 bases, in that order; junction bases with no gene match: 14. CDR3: CASSLSRLSGREDYNEQFF. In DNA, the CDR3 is TGTGCCAGCAGTTTATCCCGGCTTAGCGGGAGAGAGGACTACAATGAGCAGTTCTTC.

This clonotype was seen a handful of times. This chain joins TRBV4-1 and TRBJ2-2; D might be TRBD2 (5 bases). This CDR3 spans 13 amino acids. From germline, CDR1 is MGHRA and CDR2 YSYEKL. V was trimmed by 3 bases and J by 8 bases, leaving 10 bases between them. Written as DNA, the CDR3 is TGCGCCAGCAGCCAGATAGCGTGGGGGGAGCTGTTTTTT. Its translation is CASSQIAWGELFF.

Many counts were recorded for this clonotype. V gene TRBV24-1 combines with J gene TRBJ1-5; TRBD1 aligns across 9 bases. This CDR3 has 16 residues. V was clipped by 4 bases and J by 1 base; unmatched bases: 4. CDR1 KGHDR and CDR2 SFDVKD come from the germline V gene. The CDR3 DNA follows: TGTGCCACCAGTGAGGGGGGACAGGGCAGCAATCAGCCCCAGCATTTT. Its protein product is CATSEGGQGSNQPQHF.

The CDR3 sequence: CASSVGGGEQFF. CDR3 DNA: TGTGCCAGCAGCGTAGGGGGGGGTGAGCAGTTCTTC. This chain links TRBV9 with TRBJ2-1, with TRBD2 matching 7 bases. Germline CDR1 and CDR2: SGDLS and YYNGEE. CDR3 size: 12 residues. With 0 bases clipped from V and 9 bases from J, the junction kept 0 bases outside the gene matches.

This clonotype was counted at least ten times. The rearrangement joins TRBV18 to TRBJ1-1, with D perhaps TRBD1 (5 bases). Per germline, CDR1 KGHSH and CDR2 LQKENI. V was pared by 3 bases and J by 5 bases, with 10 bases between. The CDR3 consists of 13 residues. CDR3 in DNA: TGTGCCAGCTCACCGGGGCTTGGTACTGAAGCTTTCTTT. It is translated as CASSPGLGTEAFF.

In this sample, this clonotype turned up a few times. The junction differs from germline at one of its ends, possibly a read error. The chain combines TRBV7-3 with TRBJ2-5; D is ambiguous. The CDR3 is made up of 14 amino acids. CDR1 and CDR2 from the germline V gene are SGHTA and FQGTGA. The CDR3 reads CASSLNGFEETQYF. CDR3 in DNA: TGTGCTAGCAGCCTCAATGGATTCGAAGAGACCCAGTACTTC.

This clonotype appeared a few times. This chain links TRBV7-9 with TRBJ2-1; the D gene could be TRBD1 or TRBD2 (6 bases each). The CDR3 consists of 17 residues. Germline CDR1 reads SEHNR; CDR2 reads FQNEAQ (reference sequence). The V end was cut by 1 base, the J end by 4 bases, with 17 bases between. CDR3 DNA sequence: TGTGCCAGCAGCTTAGTGGGGGGCCCTACCGCTTACAATGAGCAGTTCTTC. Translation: CASSLVGGPTAYNEQFF.

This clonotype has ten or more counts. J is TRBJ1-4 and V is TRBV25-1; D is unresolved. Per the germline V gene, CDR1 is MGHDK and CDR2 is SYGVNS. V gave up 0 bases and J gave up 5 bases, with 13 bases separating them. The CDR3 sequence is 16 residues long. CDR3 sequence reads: CASSEYIGENNEKLFF. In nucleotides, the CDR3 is TGTGCCAGCAGTGAATATATCGGAGAAAACAATGAAAAACTGTTTTTT.

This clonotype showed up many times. CDR3 bases: TGTGCCAGCAGCGTAGGAAGCGGGAGTGTGGAGACCCAGTACTTC. This codes for CASSVGSGSVETQYF. This chain connects TRBV9 to TRBJ2-5; 8 nucleotides agree with TRBD2. There are 15 residues in the CDR3. Unmatched junction bases numbered 6, after V lost 0 bases and J lost 5 bases. The germline CDR1 and CDR2 sequences are SGDLS and YYNGEE.

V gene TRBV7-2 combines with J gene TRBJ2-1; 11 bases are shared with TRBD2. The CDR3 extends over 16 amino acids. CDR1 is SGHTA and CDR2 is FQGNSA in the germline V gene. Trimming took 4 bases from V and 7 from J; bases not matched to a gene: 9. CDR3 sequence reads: CASSSAPSGRRNEQFF. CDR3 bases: TGTGCCAGCAGCTCCGCCCCTAGCGGGAGGAGGAATGAGCAGTTCTTC.

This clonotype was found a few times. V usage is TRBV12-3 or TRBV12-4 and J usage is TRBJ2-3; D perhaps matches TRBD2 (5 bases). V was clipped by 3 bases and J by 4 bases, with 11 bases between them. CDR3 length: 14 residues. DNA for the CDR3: TGTGCCAGCAGTTTTTCTAGCAGACCAGATACGCAGTATTTT. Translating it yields CASSFSSRPDTQYF.

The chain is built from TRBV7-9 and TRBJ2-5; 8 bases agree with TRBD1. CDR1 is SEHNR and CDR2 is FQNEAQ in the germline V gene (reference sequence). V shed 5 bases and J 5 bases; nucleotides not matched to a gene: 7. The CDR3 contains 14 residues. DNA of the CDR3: TGTGCCAGCAGCCCCCCAGGGGGCGGTGAGACCCAGTACTTC. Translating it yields CASSPPGGGETQYF.